This T cell receptor beta chain stems from a study of cytomegalovirus exposure and HLA in healthy donors. PCR used 60 Vbeta primers and 13 Jbeta primers. TCRdb's copy holds only in-frame clones and misses some; the assay was immunoSEQ multiplex PCR. The profile shows more than 95,000 clones, about 86% of them singletons. Overall study results and limits: There was a cluster of highly shared sequence variants that was likely a sequencing artifact.

V lost 1 base and J 7 bases, leaving 7 bases between the germline ends. Germline-derived CDR1 and CDR2 are PRHDT and FYEKMQ (reference sequence). The CDR3 contains 12 residues. Regarding this clone: What it binds is not known.

The sample taken for sequencing was PBMCs. This sequence joins TRBV13 and TRBJ1-1, with D maybe TRBD1 (5 bases). The clonotype was recovered from a woman in her twenties or thirties in good health and CMV-seronegative. CDR3 nucleotides: TGTGCCAGCAGCTTAGTACAGGATGAAGCTTTCTTT. This codes for CASSLVQDEAFF.